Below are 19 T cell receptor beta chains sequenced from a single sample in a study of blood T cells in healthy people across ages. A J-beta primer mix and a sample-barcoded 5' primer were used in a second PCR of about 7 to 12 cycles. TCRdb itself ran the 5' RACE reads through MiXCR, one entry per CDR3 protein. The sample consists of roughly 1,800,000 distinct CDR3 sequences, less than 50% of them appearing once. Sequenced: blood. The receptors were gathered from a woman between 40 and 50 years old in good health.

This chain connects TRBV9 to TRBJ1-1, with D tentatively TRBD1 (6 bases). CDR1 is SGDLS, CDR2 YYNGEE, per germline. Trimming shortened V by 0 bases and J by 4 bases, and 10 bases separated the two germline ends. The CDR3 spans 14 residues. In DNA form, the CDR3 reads TGTGCCAGCAGCGTAGCCACAGGGAGCACTGAAGCTTTCTTT. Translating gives CASSVATGSTEAFF. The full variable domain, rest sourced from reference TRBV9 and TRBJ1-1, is DSGVTQTPKHLITATGQRVTLRCSPRSGDLSVYWYQQSLDQGLQFLIQYYNGEERAKGNILERFSAQQFPDLHSELNLSSLELGDSALYFCASSVATGSTEAFFGQGTRLTVV.

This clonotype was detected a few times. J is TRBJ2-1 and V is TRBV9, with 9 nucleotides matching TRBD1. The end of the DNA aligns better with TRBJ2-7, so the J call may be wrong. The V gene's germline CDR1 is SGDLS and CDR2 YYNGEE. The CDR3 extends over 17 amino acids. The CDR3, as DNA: TGTGCCAGCAGCCCACACACAGGGGGCGGTACCTACAATGAGCAGTACTTC. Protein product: CASSPHTGGGTYNEQYF.

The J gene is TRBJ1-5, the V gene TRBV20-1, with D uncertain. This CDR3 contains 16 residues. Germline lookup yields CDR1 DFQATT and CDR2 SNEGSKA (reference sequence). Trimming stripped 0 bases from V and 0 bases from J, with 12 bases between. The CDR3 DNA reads TGCAGTGCTAGAGATCGGGGAGACGTTAGCAATCAGCCCCAGCATTTT. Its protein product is CSARDRGDVSNQPQHF.

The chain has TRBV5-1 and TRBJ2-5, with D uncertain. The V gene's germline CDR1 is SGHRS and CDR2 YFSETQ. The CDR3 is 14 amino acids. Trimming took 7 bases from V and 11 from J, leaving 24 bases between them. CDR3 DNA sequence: TGCGCCAGCCGCGCGCTAGGACCGTACAATGAGCAGTACTTC. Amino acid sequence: CASRALGPYNEQYF.

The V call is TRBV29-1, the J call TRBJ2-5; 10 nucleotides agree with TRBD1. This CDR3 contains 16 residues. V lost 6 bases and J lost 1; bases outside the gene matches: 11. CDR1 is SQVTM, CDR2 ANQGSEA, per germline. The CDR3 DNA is TGCAGCGTAGAAAACAACGACAGGGGGCTCCAAGAGACCCAGTACTTC. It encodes CSVENNDRGLQETQYF.

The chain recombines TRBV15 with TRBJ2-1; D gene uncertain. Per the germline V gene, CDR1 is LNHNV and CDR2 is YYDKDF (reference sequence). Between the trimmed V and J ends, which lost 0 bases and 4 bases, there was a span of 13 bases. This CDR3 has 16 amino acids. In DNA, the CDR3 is TGTGCCACCAGCAGAGAAAACCGAACAAGATACAATGAGCAGTTCTTC. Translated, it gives CATSRENRTRYNEQFF.

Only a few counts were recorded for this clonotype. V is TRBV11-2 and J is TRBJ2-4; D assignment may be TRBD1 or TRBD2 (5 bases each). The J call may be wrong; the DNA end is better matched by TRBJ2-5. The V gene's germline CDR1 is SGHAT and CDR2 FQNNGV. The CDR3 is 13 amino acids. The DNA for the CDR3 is TGTGCCAGCAGCTGGGACGGGGTGGAGACCCAGTACTTC. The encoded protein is CASSWDGVETQYF.

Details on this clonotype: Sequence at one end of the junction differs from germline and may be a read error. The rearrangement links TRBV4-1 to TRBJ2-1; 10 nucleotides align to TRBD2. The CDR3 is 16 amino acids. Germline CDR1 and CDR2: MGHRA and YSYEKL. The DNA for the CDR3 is TGCGCCAGCAGCCTACCGAGCGGGGGGGCGGCCAATGAGCGGTTCTTC. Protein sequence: CASSLPSGGAANERFF.

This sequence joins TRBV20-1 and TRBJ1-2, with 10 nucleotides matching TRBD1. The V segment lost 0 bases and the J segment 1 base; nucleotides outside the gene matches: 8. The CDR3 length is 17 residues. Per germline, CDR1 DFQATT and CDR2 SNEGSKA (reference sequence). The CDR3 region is CSARDRDRGQHNYGYTF. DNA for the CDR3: TGCAGTGCTAGAGATCGGGACAGGGGCCAACATAACTATGGCTACACCTTC.

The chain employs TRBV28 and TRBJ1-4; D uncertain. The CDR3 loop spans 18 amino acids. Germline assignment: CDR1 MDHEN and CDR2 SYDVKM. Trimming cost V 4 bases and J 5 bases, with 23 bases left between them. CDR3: CASSSPLRGGPVNEKLFF. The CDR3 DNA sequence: TGTGCCAGCAGTTCCCCCTTGAGAGGTGGGCCGGTAAATGAAAAACTGTTTTTT.

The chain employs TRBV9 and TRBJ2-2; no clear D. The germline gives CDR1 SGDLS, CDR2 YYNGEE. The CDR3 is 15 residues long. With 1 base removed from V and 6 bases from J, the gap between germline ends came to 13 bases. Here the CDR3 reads CASSVNPRVSGELFF. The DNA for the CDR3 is TGTGCCAGCAGCGTAAACCCCCGAGTGTCCGGGGAGCTGTTTTTT.

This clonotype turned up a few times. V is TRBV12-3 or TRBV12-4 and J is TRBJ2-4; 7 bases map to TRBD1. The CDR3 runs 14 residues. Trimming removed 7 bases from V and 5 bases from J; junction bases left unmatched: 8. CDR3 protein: CASKKTGNENIQYF. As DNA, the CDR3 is TGTGCCAGCAAAAAGACAGGGAACGAAAACATTCAGTACTTC.

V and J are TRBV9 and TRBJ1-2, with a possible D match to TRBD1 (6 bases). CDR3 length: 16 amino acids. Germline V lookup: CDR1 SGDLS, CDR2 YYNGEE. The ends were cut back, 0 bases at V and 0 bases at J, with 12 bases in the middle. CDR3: CASSVETGQANYGYTF. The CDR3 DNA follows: TGTGCCAGCAGCGTAGAAACGGGACAAGCTAACTATGGCTACACCTTC.

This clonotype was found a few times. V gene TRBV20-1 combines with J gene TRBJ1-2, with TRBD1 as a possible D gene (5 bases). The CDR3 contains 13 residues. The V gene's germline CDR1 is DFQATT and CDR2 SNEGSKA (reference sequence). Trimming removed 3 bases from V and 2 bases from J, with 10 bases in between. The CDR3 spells CSARRQGNYGYTF. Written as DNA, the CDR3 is TGCAGTGCTAGGCGTCAGGGAAACTATGGCTACACCTTC.

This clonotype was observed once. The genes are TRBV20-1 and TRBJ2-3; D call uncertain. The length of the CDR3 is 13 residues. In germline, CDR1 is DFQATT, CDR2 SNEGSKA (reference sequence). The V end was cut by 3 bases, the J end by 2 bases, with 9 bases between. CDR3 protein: CSASDSLTDTQYF. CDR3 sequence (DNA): TGCAGTGCTAGTGATAGCCTCACAGATACGCAGTATTTT.

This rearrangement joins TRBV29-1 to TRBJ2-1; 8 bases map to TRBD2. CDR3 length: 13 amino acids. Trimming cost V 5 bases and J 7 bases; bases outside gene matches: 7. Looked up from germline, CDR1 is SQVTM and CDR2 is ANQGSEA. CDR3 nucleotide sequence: TGCAGCGTTCAAGCGGGGGTCTTGAATGAGCAGTTCTTC. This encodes CSVQAGVLNEQFF.

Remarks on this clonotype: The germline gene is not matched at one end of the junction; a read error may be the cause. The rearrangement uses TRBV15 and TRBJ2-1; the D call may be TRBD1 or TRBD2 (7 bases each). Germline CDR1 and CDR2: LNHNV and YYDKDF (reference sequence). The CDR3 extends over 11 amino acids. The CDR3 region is CTTRGRGRQFF. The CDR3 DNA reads TGTACCACCAGGGGGAGGGGACGACAGTTCTTC.

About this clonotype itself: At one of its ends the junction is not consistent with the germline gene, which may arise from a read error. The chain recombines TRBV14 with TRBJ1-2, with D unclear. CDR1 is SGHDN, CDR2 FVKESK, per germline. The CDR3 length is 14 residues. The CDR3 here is CASSQGSFNYDYTF. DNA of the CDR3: TGTGCCAGCAGCCAGGGATCCTTCAACTATGACTACACCTTC.

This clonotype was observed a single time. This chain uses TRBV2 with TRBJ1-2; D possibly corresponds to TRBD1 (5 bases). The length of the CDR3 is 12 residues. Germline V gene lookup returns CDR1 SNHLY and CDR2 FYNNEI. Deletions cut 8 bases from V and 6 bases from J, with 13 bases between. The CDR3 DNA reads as TGTGCCAGCTTAAGGGGAAGAGATGGCTACACCTTC. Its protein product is CASLRGRDGYTF.